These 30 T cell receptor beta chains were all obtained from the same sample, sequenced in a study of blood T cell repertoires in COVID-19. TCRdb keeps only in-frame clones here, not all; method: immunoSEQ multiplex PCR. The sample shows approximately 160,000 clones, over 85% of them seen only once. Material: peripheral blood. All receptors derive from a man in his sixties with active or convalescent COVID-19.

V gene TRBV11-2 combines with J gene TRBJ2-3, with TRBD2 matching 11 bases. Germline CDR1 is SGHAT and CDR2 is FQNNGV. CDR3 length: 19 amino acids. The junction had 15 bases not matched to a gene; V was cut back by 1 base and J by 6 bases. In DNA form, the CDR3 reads TGTGCCAGCAGCTTAGTCCGACTAGCGGGGCCCCCCGGCAGGGATACGCAGTATTTT. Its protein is CASSLVRLAGPPGRDTQYF. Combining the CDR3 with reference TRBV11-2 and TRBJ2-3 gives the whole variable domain EAGVAQSPRYKIIEKRQSVAFWCNPISGHATLYWYQQILGQGPKLLIQFQNNGVVDDSQLPKDRFSAERLKGVDSTLKIQPAKLEDSAVYLCASSLVRLAGPPGRDTQYFGPGTRLTVL.

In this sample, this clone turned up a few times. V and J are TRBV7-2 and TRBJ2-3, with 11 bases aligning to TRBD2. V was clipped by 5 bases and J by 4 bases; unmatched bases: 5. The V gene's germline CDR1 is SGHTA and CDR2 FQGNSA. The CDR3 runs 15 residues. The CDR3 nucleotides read TGTGCCAGCAGCGTCCAACTAGCGGGAGCAGATACGCAGTATTTT. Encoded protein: CASSVQLAGADTQYF.

CDR3 protein: CAISESPGQGNTIYF. The CDR3 DNA follows: TGTGCCATCAGTGAGTCTCCAGGGCAAGGAAACACCATATATTTT. V and J are TRBV10-3 and TRBJ1-3, with D possibly matching TRBD1 (5 bases). CDR1 is ENHRY, CDR2 SYGVKD, per germline. The CDR3 has 15 amino acids. V was trimmed by 0 bases and J by 4 bases, leaving 10 bases between them.

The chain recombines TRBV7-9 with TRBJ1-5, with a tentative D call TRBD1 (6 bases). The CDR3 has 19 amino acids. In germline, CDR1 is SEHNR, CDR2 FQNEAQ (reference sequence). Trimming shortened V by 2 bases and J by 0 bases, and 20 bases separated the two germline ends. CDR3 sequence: CASSLMRGPDTNSNQPQHF. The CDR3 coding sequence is TGTGCCAGCAGCTTAATGCGGGGGCCTGACACTAATAGCAATCAGCCCCAGCATTTT.

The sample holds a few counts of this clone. The CDR3 nucleotides are TGTGCCAGCAGCCCCGAATGGCGGTCCTACGAGCAGTACTTC. It encodes CASSPEWRSYEQYF. J is TRBJ2-7 and V is TRBV3-1 (or the pseudogene TRBV3-2), with D uncertain. Trimming cost V 4 bases and J 1 base, with 11 bases left between them. The CDR3 length is 14 residues. Germline V gives CDR1 LGHDT, CDR2 YNNKEL (reference sequence).

The CDR3 loop is CASSPRLEETQYF. The DNA of the CDR3 is TGTGCCAGTAGTCCACGACTAGAAGAGACCCAGTACTTC. The rearrangement joins TRBV19 to TRBJ2-5, with D possibly matching TRBD2 (6 bases). The CDR3 spans 13 residues. CDR1 is LNHDA and CDR2 is SQIVND in the germline V gene (reference sequence). V lost 5 bases and J 3 bases, leaving 10 bases between the germline ends.

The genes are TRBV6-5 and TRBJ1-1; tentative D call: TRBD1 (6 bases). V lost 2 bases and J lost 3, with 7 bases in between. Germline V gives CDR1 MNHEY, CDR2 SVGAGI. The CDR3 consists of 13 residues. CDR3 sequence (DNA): TGTGCCAGCAGTTACAACAGGGACACTGAAGCTTTCTTT. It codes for CASSYNRDTEAFF.

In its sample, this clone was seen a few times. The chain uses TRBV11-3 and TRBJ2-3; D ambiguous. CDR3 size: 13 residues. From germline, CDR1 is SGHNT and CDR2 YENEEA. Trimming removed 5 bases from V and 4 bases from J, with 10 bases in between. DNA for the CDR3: TGTGCCAGCAGCCGAATAGCTGCAGATACGCAGTATTTT. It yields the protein CASSRIAADTQYF.

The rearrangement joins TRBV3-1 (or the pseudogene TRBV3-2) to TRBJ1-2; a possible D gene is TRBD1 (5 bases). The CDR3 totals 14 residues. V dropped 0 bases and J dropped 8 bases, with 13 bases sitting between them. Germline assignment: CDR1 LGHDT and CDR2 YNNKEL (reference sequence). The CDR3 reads CASSQEGAGRGYTF. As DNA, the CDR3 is TGTGCCAGCAGCCAAGAGGGTGCAGGGCGCGGCTACACCTTC.

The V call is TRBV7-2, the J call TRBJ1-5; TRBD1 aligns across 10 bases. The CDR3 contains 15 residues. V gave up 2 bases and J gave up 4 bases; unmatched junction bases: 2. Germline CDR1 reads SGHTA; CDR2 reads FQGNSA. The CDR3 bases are TGTGCCAGCAGCTTATTGGACAGGGGGAATCAGCCCCAGCATTTT. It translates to CASSLLDRGNQPQHF.

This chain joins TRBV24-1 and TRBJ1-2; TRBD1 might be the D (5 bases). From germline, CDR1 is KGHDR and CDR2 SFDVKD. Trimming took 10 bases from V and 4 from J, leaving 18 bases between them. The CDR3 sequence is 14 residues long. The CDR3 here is CATFAGRSSYGYTF. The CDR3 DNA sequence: TGTGCCACGTTCGCGGGGCGGAGTAGCTATGGCTACACCTTC.

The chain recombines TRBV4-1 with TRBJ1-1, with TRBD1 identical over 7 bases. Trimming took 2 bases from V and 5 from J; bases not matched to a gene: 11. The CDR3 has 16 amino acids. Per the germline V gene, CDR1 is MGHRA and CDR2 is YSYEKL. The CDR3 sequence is CASSQYERTGQTEAFF. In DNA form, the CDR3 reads TGCGCCAGCAGCCAATACGAGCGGACAGGCCAGACTGAAGCTTTCTTT.

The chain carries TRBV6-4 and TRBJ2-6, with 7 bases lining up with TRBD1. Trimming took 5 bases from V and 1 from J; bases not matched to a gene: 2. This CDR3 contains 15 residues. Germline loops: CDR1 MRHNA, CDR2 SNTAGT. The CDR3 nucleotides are TGTGCCAGCAGTCAACAGGGGTCTGGGGCCAACGTCCTGACTTTC. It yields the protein CASSQQGSGANVLTF.

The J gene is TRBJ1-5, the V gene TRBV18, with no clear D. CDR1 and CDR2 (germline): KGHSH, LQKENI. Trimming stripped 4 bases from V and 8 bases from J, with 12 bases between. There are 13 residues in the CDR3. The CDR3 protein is CASSRSTQEPQHF. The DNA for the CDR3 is TGTGCCAGCTCACGAAGTACTCAGGAGCCCCAGCATTTT. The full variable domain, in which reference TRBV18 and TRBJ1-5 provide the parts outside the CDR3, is NAGVMQNPRHLVRRRGQEARLRCSPMKGHSHVYWYRQLPEEGLKFMVYLQKENIIDESGMPKERFSAEFPKEGPSILRIQQVVRGDSAAYFCASSRSTQEPQHFGDGTRLSIL.

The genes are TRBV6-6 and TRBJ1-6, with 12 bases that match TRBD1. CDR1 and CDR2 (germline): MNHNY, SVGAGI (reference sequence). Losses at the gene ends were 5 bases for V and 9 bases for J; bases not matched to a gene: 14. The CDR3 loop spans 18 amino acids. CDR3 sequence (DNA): TGTGCCAGCAGTCCTACTGGGGTGGGGACAGGGGGCCGTTCACCCCTCCACTTT. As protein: CASSPTGVGTGGRSPLHF.

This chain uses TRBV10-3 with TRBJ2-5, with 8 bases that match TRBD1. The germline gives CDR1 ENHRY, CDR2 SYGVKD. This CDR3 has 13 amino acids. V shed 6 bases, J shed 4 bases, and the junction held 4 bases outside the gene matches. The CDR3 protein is CAISRGQGETQYF. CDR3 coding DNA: TGTGCCATCAGCAGGGGGCAGGGAGAGACCCAGTACTTC.

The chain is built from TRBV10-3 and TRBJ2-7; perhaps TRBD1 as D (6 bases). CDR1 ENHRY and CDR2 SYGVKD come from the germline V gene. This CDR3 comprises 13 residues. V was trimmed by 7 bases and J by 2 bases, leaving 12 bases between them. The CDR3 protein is CAITVGQPYEQYF. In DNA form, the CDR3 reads TGTGCCATCACCGTTGGACAGCCCTACGAGCAGTACTTC.

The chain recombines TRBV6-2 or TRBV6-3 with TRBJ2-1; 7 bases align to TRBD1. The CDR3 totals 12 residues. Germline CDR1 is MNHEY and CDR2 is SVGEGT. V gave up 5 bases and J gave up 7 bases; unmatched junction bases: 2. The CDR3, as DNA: TGTGCCAGCAGTGACAGGGTAAATGAGCAGTTCTTC. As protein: CASSDRVNEQFF.

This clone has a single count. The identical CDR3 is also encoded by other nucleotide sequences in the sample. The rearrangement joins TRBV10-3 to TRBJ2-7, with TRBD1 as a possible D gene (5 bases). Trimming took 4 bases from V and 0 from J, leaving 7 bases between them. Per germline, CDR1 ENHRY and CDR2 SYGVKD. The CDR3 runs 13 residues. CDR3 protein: CAISVQGSYEQYF. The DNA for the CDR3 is TGTGCCATCAGTGTTCAGGGCTCCTACGAGCAGTACTTC.

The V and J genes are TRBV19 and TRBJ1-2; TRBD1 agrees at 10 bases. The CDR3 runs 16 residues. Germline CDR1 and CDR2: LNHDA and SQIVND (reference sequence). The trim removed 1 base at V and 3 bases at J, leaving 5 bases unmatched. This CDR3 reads CASSIAGQGYHYGYTF. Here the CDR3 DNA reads TGTGCCAGTAGTATAGCGGGACAGGGGTATCACTATGGCTACACCTTC.

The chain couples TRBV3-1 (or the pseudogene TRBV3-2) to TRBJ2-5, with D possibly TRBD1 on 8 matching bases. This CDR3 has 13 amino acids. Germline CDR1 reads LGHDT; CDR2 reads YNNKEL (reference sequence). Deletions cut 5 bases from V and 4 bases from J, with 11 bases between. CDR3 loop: CASSNRGGETQYF. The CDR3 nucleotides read TGTGCCAGCAGCAACAGGGGGGGAGAGACCCAGTACTTC.

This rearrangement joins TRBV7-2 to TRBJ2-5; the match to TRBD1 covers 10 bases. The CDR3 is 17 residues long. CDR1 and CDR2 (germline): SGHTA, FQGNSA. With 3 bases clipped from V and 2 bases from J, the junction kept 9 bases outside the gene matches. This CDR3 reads CASSLYPPGQGQETQYF. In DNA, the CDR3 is TGTGCCAGCAGCTTGTACCCTCCGGGACAGGGGCAAGAGACCCAGTACTTC.

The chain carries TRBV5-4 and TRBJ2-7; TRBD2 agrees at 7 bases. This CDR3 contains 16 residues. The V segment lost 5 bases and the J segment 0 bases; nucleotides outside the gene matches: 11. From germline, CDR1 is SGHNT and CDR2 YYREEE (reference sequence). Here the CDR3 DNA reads TGTGCCAGCAGTTCCGGTCTAGCGGCCTACTCCTACGAGCAGTACTTC. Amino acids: CASSSGLAAYSYEQYF.

CDR3: CASSPGGRGSEETQYF. In nucleotides, the CDR3 is TGTGCCAGCTCCCCAGGGGGCAGGGGCAGCGAAGAGACCCAGTACTTC. The genes are TRBV5-4 and TRBJ2-5, with 8 bases fitting TRBD1. The CDR3 spans 16 residues. The ends lost 7 bases at V and 3 bases at J; junction bases unmatched: 14. Germline loops: CDR1 SGHNT, CDR2 YYREEE (reference sequence).

The CDR3 protein is CASRFPGTGDQPQHF. The CDR3 DNA reads as TGTGCCAGCAGATTCCCCGGGACAGGGGATCAGCCCCAGCATTTT. The chain links TRBV6-5 to TRBJ1-5; 10 bases fit TRBD1. V trimming: 6 bases; J trimming: 5 bases; junction bases outside the gene matches: 7. Germline CDR1 MNHEY, CDR2 SVGAGI. The CDR3 has 15 amino acids.

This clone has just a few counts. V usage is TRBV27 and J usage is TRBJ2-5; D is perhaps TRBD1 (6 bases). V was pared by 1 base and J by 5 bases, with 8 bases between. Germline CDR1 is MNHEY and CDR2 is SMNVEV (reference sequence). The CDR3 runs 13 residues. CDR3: CASSLLGAETQYF. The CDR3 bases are TGTGCCAGCAGTTTATTGGGGGCCGAGACCCAGTACTTC.

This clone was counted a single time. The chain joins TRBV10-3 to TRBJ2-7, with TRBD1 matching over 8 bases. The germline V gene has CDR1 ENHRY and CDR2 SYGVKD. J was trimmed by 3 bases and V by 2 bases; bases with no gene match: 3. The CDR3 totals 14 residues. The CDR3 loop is CAISETGGSYEQYF. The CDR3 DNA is TGTGCCATCAGTGAGACAGGGGGAAGCTACGAGCAGTACTTC.

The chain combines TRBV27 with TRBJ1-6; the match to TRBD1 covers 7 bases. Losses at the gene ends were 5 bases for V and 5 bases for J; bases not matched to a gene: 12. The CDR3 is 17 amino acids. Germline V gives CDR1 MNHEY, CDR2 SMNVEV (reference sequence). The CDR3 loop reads CASSPNPGTANNSPLHF. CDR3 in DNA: TGTGCCAGCAGTCCTAACCCCGGGACAGCCAATAATTCACCCCTCCACTTT.

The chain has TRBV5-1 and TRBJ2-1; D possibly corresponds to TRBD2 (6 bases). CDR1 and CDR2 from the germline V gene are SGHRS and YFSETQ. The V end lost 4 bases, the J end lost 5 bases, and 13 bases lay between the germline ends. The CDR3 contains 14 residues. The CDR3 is CASSLGGMNNEQFF. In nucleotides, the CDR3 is TGCGCCAGCAGCCTGGGCGGGATGAACAATGAGCAGTTCTTC.

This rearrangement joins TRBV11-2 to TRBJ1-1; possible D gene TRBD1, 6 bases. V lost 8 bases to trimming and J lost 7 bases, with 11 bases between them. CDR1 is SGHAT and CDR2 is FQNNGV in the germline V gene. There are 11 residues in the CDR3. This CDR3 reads CASLQGVEAFF. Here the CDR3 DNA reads TGTGCCAGCCTACAGGGCGTTGAAGCTTTCTTT.